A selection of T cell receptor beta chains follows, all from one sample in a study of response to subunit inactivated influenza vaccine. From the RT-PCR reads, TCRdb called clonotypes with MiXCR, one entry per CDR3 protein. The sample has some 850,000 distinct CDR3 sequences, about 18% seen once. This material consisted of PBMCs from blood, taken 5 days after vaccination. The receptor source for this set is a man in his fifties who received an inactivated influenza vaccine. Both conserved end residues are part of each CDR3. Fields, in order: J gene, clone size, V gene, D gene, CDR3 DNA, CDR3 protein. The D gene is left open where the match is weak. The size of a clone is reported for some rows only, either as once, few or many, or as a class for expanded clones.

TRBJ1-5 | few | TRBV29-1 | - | TGCAGCGTTGAAGGGAGGGCGGGCCAGCCCCAGCATTTT | CSVEGRAGQPQHF
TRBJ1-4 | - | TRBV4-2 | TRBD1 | TGTGCCAGCAGCCCTTTTGGGGGACAGGGCAATGAAAAACTGTTTTTT | CASSPFGGQGNEKLFF
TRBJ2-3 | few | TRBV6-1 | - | TGTGCCAGCAGCGCCGGACAGCTGATTGCAGATACGCAGTATTTT | CASSAGQLIADTQYF
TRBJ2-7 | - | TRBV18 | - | TGTGCCAGCTCACCACCGGTGGGGGCCGAGCAGTACTTC | CASSPPVGAEQYF
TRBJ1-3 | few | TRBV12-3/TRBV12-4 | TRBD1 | TGTGCCAGCAGTCCCCCTGTCGGACAGGGTTTTGGAAACACCATATATTTT | CASSPPVGQGFGNTIYF
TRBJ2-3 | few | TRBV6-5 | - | TGTGCCAGCAGTTACGCGAGGGGGGCAGATACGCAGTATTTT | CASSYARGADTQYF
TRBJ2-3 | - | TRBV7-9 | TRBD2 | TGTGCCAGCAGCTTCCTCGGGGGGGCTCCCGATACGCAGTATTTT | CASSFLGGAPDTQYF
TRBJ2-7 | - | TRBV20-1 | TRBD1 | TGCAGTGCTAGAGAGTGGACAGGGGTTCGCGAGCAGTACTTC | CSAREWTGVREQYF
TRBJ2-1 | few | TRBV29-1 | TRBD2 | TGCAGCGTTGAATATTTTAGGGAGTCCCCCCTGGCGGGAGAGGCTGAGCAGTTCTTC | CSVEYFRESPLAGEAEQFF
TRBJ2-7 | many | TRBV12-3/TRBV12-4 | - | TGTGCCAGCAAAAGGACTGGAGGGGGCTCCTACGAGCAGTACTTC | CASKRTGGGSYEQYF
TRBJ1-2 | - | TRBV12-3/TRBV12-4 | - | TGTGCCAGCAGTGGGTTTGGGGACAACTATGGCTACACCTTC | CASSGFGDNYGYTF
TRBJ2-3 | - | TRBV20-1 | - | TGCAGTGCTCCGCCCTTGGGTACGCAGTATTTT | CSAPPLGTQYF
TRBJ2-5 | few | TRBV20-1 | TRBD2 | TGCAGTGCTAAGTCGACTAGCGGGGGGGCCGGTGATACCCAGTACTTC | CSAKSTSGGAGDTQYF
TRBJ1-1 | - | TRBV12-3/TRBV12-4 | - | TGTACCAGCAGTTTAGGCACTGAAGCTTTCTTT | CTSSLGTEAFF
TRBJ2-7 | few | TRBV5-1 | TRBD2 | TGCGCCAGCAGCTTGGATTCGTCTAGCGGACCGTACGAGCAGTACTTC | CASSLDSSSGPYEQYF
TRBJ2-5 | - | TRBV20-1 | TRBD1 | TGCAGTGCTAAGATGACAGGGGCGGGGACCCAGTACTTC | CSAKMTGAGTQYF
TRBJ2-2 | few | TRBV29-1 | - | TGCAGCCATGACTGGGGCGGGCTGGGCACCGGGGAGCTGTTTTTT | CSHDWGGLGTGELFF
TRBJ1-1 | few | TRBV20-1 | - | TGCAGTGCAGCGCGGGACTACACTGAAGCTTTCTTT | CSAARDYTEAFF
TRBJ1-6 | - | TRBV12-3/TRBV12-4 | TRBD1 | TGTGCCAGCAGGGGGACAGGTTATAATTCACCCCTCCACTTT | CASRGTGYNSPLHF
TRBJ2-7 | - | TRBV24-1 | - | TGTGCCACCAGTGATTTGCAGAGCAGGAGCTCCTACGAGCAGTACTTC | CATSDLQSRSSYEQYF
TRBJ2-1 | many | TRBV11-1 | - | TGTGCCAGCAGCTTTGAAAGATTCTCCGGGACTGGCTCCTACAATGAGCAGTTCTTC | CASSFERFSGTGSYNEQFF
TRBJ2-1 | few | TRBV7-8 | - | TGTGCCAGCAGCTTAGGGGGCGGTTCCAGAGTCGATGAGCAGTTCTTC | CASSLGGGSRVDEQFF
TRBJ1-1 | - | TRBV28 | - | TGTGCCATCGGCAGGGACATAGCTTTCTTT | CAIGRDIAFF
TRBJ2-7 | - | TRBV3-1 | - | TGTGCCAGCAGCCAAGCGATAGCGTCGGCCTACGAGCAGTACTTC | CASSQAIASAYEQYF
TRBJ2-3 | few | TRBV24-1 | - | TGTGCCACCAGTGATTTGTCGGCGGCAGATACGCAGTATTTT | CATSDLSAADTQYF
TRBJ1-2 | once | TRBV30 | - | TGTGCCTGGAGTGTCGGCAGGGGCTATGGCTACACCTTC | CAWSVGRGYGYTF
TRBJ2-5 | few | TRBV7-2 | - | TGTGCCAGCAGCTTATTGTGGGGGCCACAAGAGACCCAGTACTTC | CASSLLWGPQETQYF
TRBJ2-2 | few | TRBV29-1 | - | TGCAGCGTTGGTCCGAACACCGGGGAGCTGTTTTTT | CSVGPNTGELFF
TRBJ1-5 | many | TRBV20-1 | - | TGCAGTGCTAGGGCCTCTGAGAATCAGCCCCAGCATTTT | CSARASENQPQHF
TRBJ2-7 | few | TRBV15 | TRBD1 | TGTGCCACCAGCAGGTACCCGGGACAGTTTTACGAGCAGTACTTC | CATSRYPGQFYEQYF
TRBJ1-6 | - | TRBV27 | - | TGTGCCAGCAGTTTAGGAACAGGACTCGGGAATTCACCCCTCCACTTT | CASSLGTGLGNSPLHF
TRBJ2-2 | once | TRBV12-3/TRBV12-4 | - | TGTGCCAGCAGTTTGTCCGGGACGACCGGGGAGCTGTTTTTT | CASSLSGTTGELFF
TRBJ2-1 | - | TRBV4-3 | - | TGCGCCAGCAGCCAAGAAACTTTCTCCTACAATGAGCAGTTCTTC | CASSQETFSYNEQFF
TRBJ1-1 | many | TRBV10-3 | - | TGTGCCATCAAATTGAGGGGAGATACTGAAGCTTTCTTT | CAIKLRGDTEAFF
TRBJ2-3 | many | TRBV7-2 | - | TGTGCCAGCAGCGCAGGGACAGATACGCAGTATTTT | CASSAGTDTQYF
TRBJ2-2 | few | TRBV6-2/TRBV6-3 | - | TGTGCCAGCAGTTACGTTTTCGGGGTCGGGGAGCTGTTTTTT | CASSYVFGVGELFF
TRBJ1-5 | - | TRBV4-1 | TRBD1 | TGCGCCAGCAGCCAATTACAGGGGTTTCAGCCCCAGCATTTT | CASSQLQGFQPQHF
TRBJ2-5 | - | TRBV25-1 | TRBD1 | TGTGCCAGCAGTGACTGGGACAGGGCTGTAGAGACCCAGTACTTC | CASSDWDRAVETQYF
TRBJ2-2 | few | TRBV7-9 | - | TGTGCCAGCAGCTTATCACTAGGTGCCGGGGAGCTGTTTTTT | CASSLSLGAGELFF
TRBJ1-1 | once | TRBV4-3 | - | TGCGCCAGCAGCCAAGATCCGCGTCAGCTGAACACTGAAGCTTTCTTT | CASSQDPRQLNTEAFF
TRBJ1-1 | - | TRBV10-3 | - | TGTGCCATCAGTGAGTCAGGCGGGGGCAGATTCCCTAACACTGAAGCTTTCTTT | CAISESGGGRFPNTEAFF
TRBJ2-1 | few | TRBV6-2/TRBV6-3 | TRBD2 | TGTGCCAGCAAAGCGGGGGGGCCAGTAGGTGAGCAGTTCTTC | CASKAGGPVGEQFF
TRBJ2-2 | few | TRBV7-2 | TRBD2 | TGTGCCAGCAGCTTAAGCGCGGGGGCGAACACCGGGGAGCTGTTTTTT | CASSLSAGANTGELFF
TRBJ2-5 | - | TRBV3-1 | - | TGTGCCAGCAGCCCCGTTCCCCGAATAGAAGAGACCCAGTACTTC | CASSPVPRIEETQYF
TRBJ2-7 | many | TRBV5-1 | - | TGCGCCAGCACCCCGACAGAAGTCTCCTACGAGCAGTACTTC | CASTPTEVSYEQYF
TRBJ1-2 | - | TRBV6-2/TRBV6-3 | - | TGTGCCAGCAGTTACCTGGGTCCATGGGGCTACACCTTC | CASSYLGPWGYTF
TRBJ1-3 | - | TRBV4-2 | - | TGTGCCAGCAGCCAAGCCCTCAACTCTGGAAACACCATATATTTT | CASSQALNSGNTIYF
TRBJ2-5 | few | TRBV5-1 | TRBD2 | TGCGCCAGCAGTCCGGACCTGACTAGCGGGGGCTCGGGTCGTCAGACCCAGTACTTC | CASSPDLTSGGSGRQTQYF
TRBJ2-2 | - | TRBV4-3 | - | TGCGCCAGCAGCCAAAGGGCACCGGGATCCCTCAACACCGGGGAGCTGTTTTTT | CASSQRAPGSLNTGELFF
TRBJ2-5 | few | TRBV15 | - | TGTGCCACCCTCAGGGGAGAGACCCAGTACTTC | CATLRGETQYF
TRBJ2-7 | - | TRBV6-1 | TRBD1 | TGTGCCAGCACCAAGGCTGGGACAGGGCTCGAGCAGTACTTC | CASTKAGTGLEQYF
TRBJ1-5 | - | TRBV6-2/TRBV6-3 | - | TGTGCCAGCAGCCTAACCGAACGGTGGAGGGGGTTTCAGCCCCAGCATTTT | CASSLTERWRGFQPQHF
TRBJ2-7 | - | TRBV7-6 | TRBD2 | TGTGCCAGCAGCCAAGCGGGGGACGAGCAGTACTTC | CASSQAGDEQYF
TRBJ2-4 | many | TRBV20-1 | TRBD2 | TGCAGTGTGGAACCGCGGGGGAACATTCAGTACTTC | CSVEPRGNIQYF
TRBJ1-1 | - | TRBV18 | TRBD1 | TGTGCCAGCTCACTCCCCGGGACAGGGGCTGAAGCTTTCTTT | CASSLPGTGAEAFF
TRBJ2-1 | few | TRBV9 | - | TGTGCCAGCAGCGTAGATCAGGGGGGAGGAGGGGGTGAGCAGTTCTTC | CASSVDQGGGGGEQFF